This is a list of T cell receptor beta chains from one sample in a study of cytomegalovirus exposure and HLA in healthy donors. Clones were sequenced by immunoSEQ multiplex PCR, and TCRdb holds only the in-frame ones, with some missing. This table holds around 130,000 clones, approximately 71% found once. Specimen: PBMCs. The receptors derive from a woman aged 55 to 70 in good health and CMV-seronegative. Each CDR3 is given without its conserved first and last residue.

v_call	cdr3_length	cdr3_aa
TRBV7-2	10	ASSQDRWGYT
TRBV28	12	ASSFPGVNYGYT
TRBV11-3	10	ASSLVPDTQY
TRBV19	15	ASSIVDRQTTGNTIY
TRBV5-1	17	ASSLRGLAGVGGGYEQY
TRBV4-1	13	ASSQLGLVNNEQF
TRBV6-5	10	ASSMGGHEQY
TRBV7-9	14	ASSNRDRGGSYEQY
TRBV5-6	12	ASRLDRVNTEAF
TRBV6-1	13	ASRTRQGAATEAF
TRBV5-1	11	ASSLTGSYEQY
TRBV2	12	ASSVQYGGSEAF
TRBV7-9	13	ASSPRPRGNTEAF
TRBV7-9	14	ASSSGGGSFGQPQH
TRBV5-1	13	ASSLNTGRQETQY
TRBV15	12	ATSRGGAPYEQY
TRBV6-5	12	ASSYGQGNSPLH
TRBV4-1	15	ASSLSLAGVTPRGQF
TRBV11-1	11	ASGAADTYEQY
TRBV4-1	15	ASSQDWSGYSGNTIY
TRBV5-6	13	ASSLRAGGLGEQY
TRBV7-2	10	ASSLGETRED
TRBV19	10	ASSPLSGKQY
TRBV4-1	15	ASSQEVVAGPYNEQF
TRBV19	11	ASTSLRTDTQY
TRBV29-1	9	SVESRNEQF
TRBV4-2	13	ASSLARGALNEQF
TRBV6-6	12	ASSYGRGAEKLF
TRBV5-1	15	ASSLTALSSGANVLT
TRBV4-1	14	ASSQVWDRVNYGYT
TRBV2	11	ASSVRQGWEQY
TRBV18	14	ASSSYSGVDTGELF
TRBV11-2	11	ASSTGHWYGYT
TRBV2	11	ASRGTSGYEQY
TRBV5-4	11	ASSFGGAYEQY
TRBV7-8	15	ASSLGAQGENGNTIY
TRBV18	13	ASSRPGSGAYEQY
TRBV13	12	ASSRQGMHEKLF
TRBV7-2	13	ASSSPRGRGYGYT
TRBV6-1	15	ASSEGPAWDRDEKLF
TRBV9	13	ASSPRGGETDTQY
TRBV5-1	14	ASSLADRGAVYGYT
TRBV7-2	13	ASSRGLAGTLPQY
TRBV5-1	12	ASARLGRHTEAF
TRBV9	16	ASSSRAGGPGNTGELF
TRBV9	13	ASSVEKGAGETQY
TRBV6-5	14	ASSYSMAVSGNTIY
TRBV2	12	ASSLSGVEGTQY
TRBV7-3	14	ASSLTDRTYTGELF
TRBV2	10	ASSEALAGEK
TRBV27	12	ASSLKQGIYGYT